Below are 14 T cell receptor beta chains sequenced from a single sample in a study of T-cell memory formation after mild COVID-19. Via MiXCR, TCRdb re-called the 5' RACE reads, giving one row per CDR3 protein. The sample has roughly 110,000 distinct CDR3 sequences; under 15% are singletons. The sequenced material came from PBMCs or a T cell subset sorted from them (not recorded which). Every receptor here comes from an adult woman who had mild COVID-19 (a few samples of this study predate the infection). Cell type and time point are not known.

The rearrangement links TRBV20-1 to TRBJ2-1; TRBD2 might be the D (5 bases). The CDR3 is made up of 13 amino acids. Germline-derived CDR1 and CDR2 are DFQATT and SNEGSKA (reference sequence). CDR3 loop: CSLAPSSYNEQFF. The CDR3 DNA follows: TGCAGCCTAGCACCGAGCTCCTACAATGAGCAGTTCTTC.

This chain uses TRBV9 with TRBJ2-3; D call uncertain. The CDR3 totals 13 residues. V was trimmed by 1 base and J by 7 bases, leaving 10 bases between them. Germline loops: CDR1 SGDLS, CDR2 YYNGEE. CDR3 protein: CASSVYMSNTQYF. The CDR3, as DNA: TGTGCCAGCAGCGTATATATGTCAAATACGCAGTATTTT.

The sample holds many counts of this clonotype. CDR3 sequence reads: CSVGNSPANTGELFF. The CDR3 DNA reads TGCAGCGTCGGAAACAGTCCTGCGAACACCGGGGAGCTGTTTTTT. The gene calls are TRBV29-1 and TRBJ2-2; D remains ambiguous. This CDR3 has 15 residues. Trimming stripped 6 bases from V and 0 bases from J, with 14 bases between. Looked up from germline, CDR1 is SQVTM and CDR2 is ANQGSEA.

This clonotype has ten or more counts. The chain combines TRBV5-6 with TRBJ1-1; D is unresolved. V lost 0 bases to trimming and J lost 7 bases, with 13 bases between them. Germline V CDR1 and CDR2: SGHDT, YYEEEE. This CDR3 is built from 14 residues. The CDR3 DNA reads TGTGCCAGCAGCTTGGATTGGAGGGCGAGTGAAGCTTTCTTT. Its translation: CASSLDWRASEAFF.

This clonotype was counted a few times. The chain's CDR3 is CASCPSLADTQYF. CDR3 DNA sequence: TGTGCCAGTTGTCCTAGCTTAGCAGATACGCAGTATTTT. The rearrangement joins TRBV19 to TRBJ2-3; D possibly corresponds to TRBD2 (5 bases). The V gene lost 8 bases and the J gene lost 4 bases, with 13 bases spanning the gap. Germline V CDR1 and CDR2: LNHDA, SQIVND (reference sequence). This CDR3 has 13 amino acids.

This chain uses TRBV14 with TRBJ2-7; TRBD2 is a possible D gene (5 bases). V shed 4 bases and J shed 1 base, with 14 bases lying between them. The CDR3 consists of 15 residues. CDR1 and CDR2 (germline): SGHDN, FVKESK. The CDR3 spells CASSLQLVGSYEQYF. In DNA, the CDR3 is TGTGCCAGCAGCCTCCAACTAGTAGGGTCCTACGAGCAGTACTTC.

At least ten counts were recorded for this clonotype. The chain couples TRBV5-1 to TRBJ2-7, with D perhaps matching TRBD1 (6 bases). V gave up 4 bases and J gave up 0 bases, with 11 bases separating them. The germline V gene has CDR1 SGHRS and CDR2 YFSETQ. This CDR3 region has 14 residues. The CDR3 region has the DNA TGCGCCAGCAGCCTCCGGGACAACTCCTACGAGCAGTACTTC. Amino acid sequence: CASSLRDNSYEQYF.

This clonotype was found many times. The V gene is TRBV5-8, the J gene TRBJ2-7; D unresolved. Trimming left V 4 bases short and J 0 bases short, with 14 bases between. Germline V gene sequence: CDR1 SGHTS, CDR2 YDEGEE. This CDR3 is built from 15 residues. In DNA, the CDR3 is TGTGCCAGCAGCCCAAGGGCCCTGAGCTCCTACGAGCAGTACTTC. Translating it yields CASSPRALSSYEQYF.

This clonotype was observed at least ten times. The chain has TRBV20-1 and TRBJ2-7; D possibly corresponds to TRBD2 (5 bases). From germline, CDR1 is DFQATT and CDR2 SNEGSKA (reference sequence). The CDR3 contains 14 residues. Trimming cost V 5 bases and J 4 bases, with 18 bases left between them. The CDR3 sequence is CSAVPQVPGYEQYF. DNA of the CDR3: TGCAGTGCTGTACCCCAGGTGCCGGGATACGAGCAGTACTTC.

This clonotype was observed a handful of times. J is TRBJ2-6 and V is TRBV9; D ambiguous. Per the germline V gene, CDR1 is SGDLS and CDR2 is YYNGEE. V was cut by 0 bases and J by 0 bases, with 7 bases left in between. CDR3 length: 16 amino acids. CDR3 sequence reads: CASSVVAYSGANVLTF. CDR3 in DNA: TGTGCCAGCAGCGTAGTGGCCTACTCTGGGGCCAACGTCCTGACTTTC.

The rearrangement uses TRBV4-3 and TRBJ2-5; 8 positions match TRBD1. CDR3 size: 19 residues. Germline CDR1 LGHNA, CDR2 YSLEER. After removal of 3 bases from V and 5 bases from J, the junction contained 20 bases not matched to a gene. CDR3 in amino acids: CASSHHVGTGVPLGETQYF. The CDR3 region has the DNA TGCGCCAGCAGCCACCACGTGGGGACAGGCGTACCTTTGGGCGAGACCCAGTACTTC.

This clonotype showed up many times. The chain links TRBV4-3 to TRBJ2-7, with D hard to call. This CDR3 spans 14 amino acids. The V gene's germline CDR1 is LGHNA and CDR2 YSLEER. Trimming stripped 4 bases from V and 2 bases from J, with 12 bases between. CDR3 nucleotides: TGCGCCAGCAGCCTCTTTGGTGGGGCCTACGAGCAGTACTTC. Its translation: CASSLFGGAYEQYF.

Only a few counts were recorded for this clonotype. This chain joins TRBV11-2 and TRBJ2-1, with D uncertain. The germline gives CDR1 SGHAT, CDR2 FQNNGV. Trimming took off 4 bases at V and 12 bases at J, with 13 bases between the two ends. The CDR3 is 12 amino acids. In DNA, the CDR3 is TGTGCCAGCAGCTCCACGGACCTACGGCAGTTCTTC. Amino acid sequence: CASSSTDLRQFF.

The genes are TRBV2 and TRBJ2-1; D call uncertain. Germline V lookup: CDR1 SNHLY, CDR2 FYNNEI. Trimming pared 0 bases from V and 9 bases from J, leaving 24 bases between. The CDR3 runs to 18 residues. The CDR3 protein is CASSEALHVQQPASEQFF. The CDR3 region has the DNA TGTGCCAGCAGTGAAGCGCTTCATGTTCAACAACCCGCGAGTGAGCAGTTCTTC.